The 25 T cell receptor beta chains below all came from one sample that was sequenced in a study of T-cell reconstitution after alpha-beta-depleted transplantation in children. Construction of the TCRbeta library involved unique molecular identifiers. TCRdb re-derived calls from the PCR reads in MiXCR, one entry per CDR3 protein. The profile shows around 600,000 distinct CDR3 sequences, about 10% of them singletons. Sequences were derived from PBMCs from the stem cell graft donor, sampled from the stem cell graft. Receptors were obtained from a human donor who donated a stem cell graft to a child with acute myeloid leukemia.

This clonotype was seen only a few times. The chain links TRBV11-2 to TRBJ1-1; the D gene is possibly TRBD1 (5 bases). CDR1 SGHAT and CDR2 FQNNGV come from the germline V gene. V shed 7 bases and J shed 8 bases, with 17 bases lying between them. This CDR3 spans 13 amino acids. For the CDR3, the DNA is TGTGCCAGCACTCAACTCGGGACGGACGAAGCTTTCTTT. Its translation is CASTQLGTDEAFF.

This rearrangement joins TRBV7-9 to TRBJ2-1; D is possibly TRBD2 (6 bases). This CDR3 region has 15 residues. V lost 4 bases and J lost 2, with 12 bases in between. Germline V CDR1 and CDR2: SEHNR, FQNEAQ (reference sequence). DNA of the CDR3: TGTGCCAGCAGCTCCCGGACTAAAACCTACAATGAGCAGTTCTTC. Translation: CASSSRTKTYNEQFF.

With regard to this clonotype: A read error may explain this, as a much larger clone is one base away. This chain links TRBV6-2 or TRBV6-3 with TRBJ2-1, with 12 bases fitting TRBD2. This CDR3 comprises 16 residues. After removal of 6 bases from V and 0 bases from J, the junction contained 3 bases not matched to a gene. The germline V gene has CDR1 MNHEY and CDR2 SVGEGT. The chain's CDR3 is CASSATSGSSYNEQFF. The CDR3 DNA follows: TGTGCCAGCAGCGCGACTAGCGGGAGCTCCTACAATGAGCAGTTCTTC.

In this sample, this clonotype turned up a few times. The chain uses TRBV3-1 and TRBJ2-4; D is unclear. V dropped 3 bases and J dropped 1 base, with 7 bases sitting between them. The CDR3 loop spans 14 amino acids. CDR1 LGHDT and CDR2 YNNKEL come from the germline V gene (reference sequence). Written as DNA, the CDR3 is TGTGCCAGCAGCCACCGTTCGGCCAAAAACATTCAGTACTTC. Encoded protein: CASSHRSAKNIQYF.

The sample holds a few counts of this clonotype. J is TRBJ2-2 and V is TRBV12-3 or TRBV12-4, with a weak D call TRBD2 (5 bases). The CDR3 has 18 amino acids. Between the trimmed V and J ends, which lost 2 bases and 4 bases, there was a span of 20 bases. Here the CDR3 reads CASSLILGGSTFTGELFF. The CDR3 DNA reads TGTGCCAGCAGTTTAATACTTGGTGGGAGTACCTTCACCGGGGAGCTGTTTTTT.

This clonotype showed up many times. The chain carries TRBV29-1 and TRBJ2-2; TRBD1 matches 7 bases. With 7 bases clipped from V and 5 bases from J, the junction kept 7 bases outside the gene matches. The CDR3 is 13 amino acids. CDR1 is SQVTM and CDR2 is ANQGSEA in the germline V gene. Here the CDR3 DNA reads TGCAGCGCTAGGATGACAGGGACCGGGGAGCTGTTTTTT. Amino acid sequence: CSARMTGTGELFF.

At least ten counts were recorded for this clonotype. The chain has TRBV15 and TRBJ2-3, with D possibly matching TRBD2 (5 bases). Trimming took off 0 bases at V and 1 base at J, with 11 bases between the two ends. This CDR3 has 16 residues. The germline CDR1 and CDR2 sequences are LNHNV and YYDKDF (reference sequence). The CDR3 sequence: CATSRDRVRGTDTQYF. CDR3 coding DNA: TGTGCCACCAGCAGAGATCGAGTGAGGGGCACAGATACGCAGTATTTT.

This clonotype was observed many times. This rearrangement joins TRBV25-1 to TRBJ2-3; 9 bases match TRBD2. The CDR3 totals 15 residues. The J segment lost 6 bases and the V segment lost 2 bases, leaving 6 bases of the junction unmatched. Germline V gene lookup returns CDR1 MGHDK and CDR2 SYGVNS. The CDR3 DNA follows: TGTGCCAGCAGTGAAGCGGGAGGGCCGGGGGATACGCAGTATTTT. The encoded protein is CASSEAGGPGDTQYF.

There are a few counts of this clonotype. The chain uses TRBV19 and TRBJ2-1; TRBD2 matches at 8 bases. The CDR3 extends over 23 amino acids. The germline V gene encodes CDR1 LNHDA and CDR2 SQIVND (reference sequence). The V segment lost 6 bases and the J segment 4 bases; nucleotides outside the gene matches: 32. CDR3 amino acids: CASRPPEGTYWREEARGYNEQFF. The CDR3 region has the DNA TGTGCCAGTAGGCCGCCTGAGGGGACCTACTGGCGGGAGGAGGCTCGGGGATACAATGAGCAGTTCTTC.

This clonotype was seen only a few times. DNA for the CDR3: TGTGCCATCAGTGAAGGGGAAAAACTGTTTTTT. Residues: CAISEGEKLFF. This chain links TRBV10-3 with TRBJ1-4; D remains ambiguous. Germline values: CDR1 ENHRY, CDR2 SYGVKD. This CDR3 has 11 amino acids. The germline V and J ends were trimmed by 3 bases and 8 bases, with 4 bases remaining between them.

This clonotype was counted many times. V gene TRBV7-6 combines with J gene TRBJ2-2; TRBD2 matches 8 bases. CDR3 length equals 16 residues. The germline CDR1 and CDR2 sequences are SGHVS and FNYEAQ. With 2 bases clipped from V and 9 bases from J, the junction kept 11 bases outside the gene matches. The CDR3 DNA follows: TGTGCCAGCAGCTTATCTCTGAGCGGGAGCGGGCGGGAGCTGTTTTTT. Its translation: CASSLSLSGSGRELFF.

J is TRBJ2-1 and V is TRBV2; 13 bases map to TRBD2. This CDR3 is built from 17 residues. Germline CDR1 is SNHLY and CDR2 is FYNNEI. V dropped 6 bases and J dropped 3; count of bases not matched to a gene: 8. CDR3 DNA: TGTGCCAGCAGCGACCTCGGGACTAGCGGGGTCTACAATGAGCAGTTCTTC. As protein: CASSDLGTSGVYNEQFF. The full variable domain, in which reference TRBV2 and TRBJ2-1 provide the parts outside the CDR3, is EPEVTQTPSHQVTQMGQEVILRCVPISNHLYFYWYRQILGQKVEFLVSFYNNEISEKSEIFDDQFSVERPDGSNFTLKIRSTKLEDSAMYFCASSDLGTSGVYNEQFFGPGTRLTVL.

The CDR3 region is CASSVGVGDEQFF. In nucleotides, the CDR3 is TGTGCCAGCAGCGTAGGGGTGGGGGATGAGCAGTTCTTC. J is TRBJ2-1 and V is TRBV9; D is tentatively TRBD1 or TRBD2 (5 bases each). Trimming removed 0 bases from V and 8 bases from J, with 9 bases in between. Germline V lookup: CDR1 SGDLS, CDR2 YYNGEE. The CDR3 covers 13 residues.

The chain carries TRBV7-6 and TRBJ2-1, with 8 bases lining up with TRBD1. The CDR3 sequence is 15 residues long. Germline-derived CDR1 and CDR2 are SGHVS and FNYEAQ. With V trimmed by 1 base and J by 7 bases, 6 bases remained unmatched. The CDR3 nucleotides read TGTGCCAGCAGCTTAGAGACAGGGGTTTTGAATGAGCAGTTCTTC. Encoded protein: CASSLETGVLNEQFF.

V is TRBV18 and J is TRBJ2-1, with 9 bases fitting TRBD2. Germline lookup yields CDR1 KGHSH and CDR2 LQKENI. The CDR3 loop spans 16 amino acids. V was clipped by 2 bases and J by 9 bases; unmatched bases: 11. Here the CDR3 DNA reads TGTGCCAGCTCACCAAAAGCGGGAGGCGACGGGGGTGAGCAGTTCTTC. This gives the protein CASSPKAGGDGGEQFF.

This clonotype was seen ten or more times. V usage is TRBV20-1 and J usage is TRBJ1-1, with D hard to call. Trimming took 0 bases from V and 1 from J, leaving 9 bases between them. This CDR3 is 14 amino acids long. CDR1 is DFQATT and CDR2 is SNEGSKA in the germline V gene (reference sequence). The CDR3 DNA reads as TGCAGTGCTAGAGAAGGGCGGACGAACACTGAAGCTTTCTTT. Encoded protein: CSAREGRTNTEAFF.

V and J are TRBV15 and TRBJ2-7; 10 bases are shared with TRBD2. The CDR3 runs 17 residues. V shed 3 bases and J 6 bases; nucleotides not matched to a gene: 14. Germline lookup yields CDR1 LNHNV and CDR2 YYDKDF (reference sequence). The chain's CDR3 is CATSRNTAGTSGAEQYF. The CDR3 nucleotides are TGTGCCACCAGCAGGAATACCGCCGGAACTAGCGGGGCCGAGCAGTACTTC.

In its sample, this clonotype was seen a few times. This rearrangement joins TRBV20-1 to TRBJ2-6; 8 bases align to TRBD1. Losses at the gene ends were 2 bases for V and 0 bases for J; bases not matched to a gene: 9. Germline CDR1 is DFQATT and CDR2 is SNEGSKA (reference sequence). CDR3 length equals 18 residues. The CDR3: CSARPWDRPRSGANVLTF. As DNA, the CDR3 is TGCAGTGCTAGACCCTGGGACAGGCCCCGCTCTGGGGCCAACGTCCTGACTTTC.

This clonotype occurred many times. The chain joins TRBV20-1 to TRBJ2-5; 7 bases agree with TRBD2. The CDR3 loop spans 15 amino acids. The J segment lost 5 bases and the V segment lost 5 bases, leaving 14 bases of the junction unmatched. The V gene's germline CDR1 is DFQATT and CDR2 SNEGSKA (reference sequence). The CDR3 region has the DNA TGCAGTGCTGGGAACGGACTAGGAATAGGGGAGACCCAGTACTTC. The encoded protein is CSAGNGLGIGETQYF.

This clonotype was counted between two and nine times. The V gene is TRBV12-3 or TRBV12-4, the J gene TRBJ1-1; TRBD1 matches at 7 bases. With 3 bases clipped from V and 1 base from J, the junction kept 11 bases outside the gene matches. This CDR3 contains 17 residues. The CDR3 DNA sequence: TGTGCCAGCAGTTTTTCAGGACAGGCGATCGGGAACACTGAAGCTTTCTTT. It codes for CASSFSGQAIGNTEAFF.

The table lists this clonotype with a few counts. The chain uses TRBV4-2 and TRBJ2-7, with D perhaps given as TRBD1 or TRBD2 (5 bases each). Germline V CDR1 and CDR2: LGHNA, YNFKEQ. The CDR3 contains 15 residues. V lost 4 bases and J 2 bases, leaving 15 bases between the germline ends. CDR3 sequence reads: CASSRATGRTYEQYF. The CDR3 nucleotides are TGTGCCAGCAGCCGGGCAACGGGACGAACCTACGAGCAGTACTTC.

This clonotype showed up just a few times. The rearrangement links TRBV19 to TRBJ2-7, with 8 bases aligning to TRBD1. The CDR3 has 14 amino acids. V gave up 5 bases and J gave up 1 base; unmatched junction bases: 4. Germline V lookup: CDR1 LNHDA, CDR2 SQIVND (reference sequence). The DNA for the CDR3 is TGTGCCAGTAGTGGGACAGGCCTTTCCTACGAGCAGTACTTC. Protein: CASSGTGLSYEQYF.

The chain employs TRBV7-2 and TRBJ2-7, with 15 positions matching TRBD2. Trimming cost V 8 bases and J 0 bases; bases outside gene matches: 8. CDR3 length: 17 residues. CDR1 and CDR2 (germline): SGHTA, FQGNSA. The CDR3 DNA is TGTGCCAGCTCACGGACTAGCGGGAGGGCCGCCTCCTACGAGCAGTACTTC. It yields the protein CASSRTSGRAASYEQYF.

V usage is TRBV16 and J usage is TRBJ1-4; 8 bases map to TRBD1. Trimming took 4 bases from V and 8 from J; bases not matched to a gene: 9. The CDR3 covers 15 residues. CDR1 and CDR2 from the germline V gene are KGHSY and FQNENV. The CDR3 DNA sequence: TGTGCCAGCAGCCTATCGACAGGGGTGGGCGAAAAACTGTTTTTT. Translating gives CASSLSTGVGEKLFF.

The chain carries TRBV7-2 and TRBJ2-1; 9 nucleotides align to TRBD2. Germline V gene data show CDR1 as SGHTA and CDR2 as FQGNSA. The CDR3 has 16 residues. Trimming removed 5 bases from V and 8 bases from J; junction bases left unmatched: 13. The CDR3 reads CASSPRNPGLAYEQFF. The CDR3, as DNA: TGTGCCAGCAGCCCTCGTAATCCGGGACTAGCTTATGAGCAGTTCTTC.